This TCR beta chain was found in a study of low-dose radiotherapy and immunotherapy resistance in tumors. Study details: The study delivered 0.5 Gy per fraction every 2 weeks to Cohort 1, totaling 6.5 Gy. Patients received cyclophosphamide 200 mg/m2 intravenously every two weeks, the day before radiation-immunotherapy.

With 1 base removed from V and 2 bases from J, the gap between germline ends came to 10 bases. CDR3 length equals 15 residues. The V gene's germline CDR1 is SGHTA and CDR2 FQGNSA. Time point meaning: after trial treatment. Described treatment: LDRT plus nivolumab, ipilimumab, low-dose cyclophosphamide and aspirin (RACIN trial). This clonotype has a count of ten or more. First-strand cDNA relied on TRAV- and TRBV-specific primers spanning alpha and beta chains. The authors amplified TCRs for 20 to 25 PCR cycles with a constant-region primer and a V-primer adapter. One entry per CDR3 protein results from TCRdb running MiXCR on the reads. Here the sample spans about 35,000 distinct CDR3 sequences, around 20% being singletons.

The sequence was obtained from a female donor with ovarian cancer. The material was PBMCs, obtained after low-dose radiotherapy plus immunotherapy. The genes are TRBV7-2 and TRBJ2-3; D is possibly TRBD2 (7 bases). The CDR3 DNA is TGTGCCAGCAGCTTAGGGGGGGGGGCCACAGATACGCAGTATTTT. Its protein product is CASSLGGGATDTQYF. Full variable domain (remainder filled in from reference TRBV7-2 and TRBJ2-3): GAGVSQSPSNKVTEKGKDVELRCDPISGHTALYWYRQSLGQGLEFLIYFQGNSAPDKSGLPSDRFSAERTGGSVSTLTIQRTQQEDSAVYLCASSLGGGATDTQYFGPGTRLTVL.